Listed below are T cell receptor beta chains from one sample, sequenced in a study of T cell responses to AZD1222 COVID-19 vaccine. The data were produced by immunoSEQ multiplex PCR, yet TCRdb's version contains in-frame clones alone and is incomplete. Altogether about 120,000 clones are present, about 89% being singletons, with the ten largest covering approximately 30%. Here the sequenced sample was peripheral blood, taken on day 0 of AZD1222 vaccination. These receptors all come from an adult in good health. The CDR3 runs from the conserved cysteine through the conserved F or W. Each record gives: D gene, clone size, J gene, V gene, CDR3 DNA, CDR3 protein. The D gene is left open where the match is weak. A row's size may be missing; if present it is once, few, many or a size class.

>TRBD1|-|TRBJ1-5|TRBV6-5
TGTGCCAGCAGTTACGGGCAGGGGGGACAGCCCCAGCATTTT
CASSYGQGGQPQHF
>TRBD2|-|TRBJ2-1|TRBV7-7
TGTGCCAGCAGCCCAACCGGGACTAGTTACAATGAGCAGTTCTTC
CASSPTGTSYNEQFF
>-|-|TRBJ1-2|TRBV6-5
TGTGCCAGCAGTCCGCGGGGAGCCTATGGCTACACCTTC
CASSPRGAYGYTF
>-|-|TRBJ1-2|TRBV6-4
TGTGCCAGCAGTGAAGACGGGCTCTATGGCTACACCTTC
CASSEDGLYGYTF
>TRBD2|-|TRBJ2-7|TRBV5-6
TGTGCCAGCAGCTCCATGACTAGCGGGCGGGCCGGATCCGAGCAGTACTTC
CASSSMTSGRAGSEQYF
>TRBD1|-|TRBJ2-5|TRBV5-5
TGTGCCAGCAGCCGGGACAGTCGGGAGACCCAGTACTTC
CASSRDSRETQYF
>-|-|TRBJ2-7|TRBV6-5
TGTGCCAGCAGCCCCAGCTCCTACGAGCAGTACTTC
CASSPSSYEQYF
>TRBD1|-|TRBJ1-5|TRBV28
TGTGCCAGCAGCCCCCCAGGACAGGGGGCAGATCAGCCCCAGCATTTT
CASSPPGQGADQPQHF
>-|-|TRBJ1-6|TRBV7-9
TGTGCCAGCACCCGCGTCCAGAATTCACCCCTCCACTTT
CASTRVQNSPLHF
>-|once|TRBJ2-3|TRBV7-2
TGTGCCAGCAGCCTATCCGGGACGCTCACAGATACGCAGTATTTT
CASSLSGTLTDTQYF
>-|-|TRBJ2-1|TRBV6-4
TGTGCCAGCAGTGTACAGGTGGGGCCACCCTATGAGCAGTTCTTC
CASSVQVGPPYEQFF
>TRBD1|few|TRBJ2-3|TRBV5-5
TGTGCCAGCAGCCCCGGGACAGCAACAGATACGCAGTATTTT
CASSPGTATDTQYF
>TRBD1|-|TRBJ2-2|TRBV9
TGTGCCAGCAGCGTAGGTCCAGGGGGCGCCTCCGGGGAGCTGTTTTTT
CASSVGPGGASGELFF
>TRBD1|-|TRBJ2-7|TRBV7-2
TGTGCCAGCAGCTCAAGACAGGGGTCTCAGTACTTC
CASSSRQGSQYF
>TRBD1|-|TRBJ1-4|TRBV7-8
TGTGCCAGCAGCTTGGGGGGCCGGGACAGGGGCGAAAAACTGTTTTTT
CASSLGGRDRGEKLFF
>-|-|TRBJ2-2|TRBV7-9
TGTGCCAGCAGCCCCGGGACCCGAGGCACCGGGGAGCTGTTTTTT
CASSPGTRGTGELFF
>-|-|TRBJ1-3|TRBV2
TGTGCCAGCAGTGTGGACATGGGGCGCGGAAACACCATATATTTT
CASSVDMGRGNTIYF
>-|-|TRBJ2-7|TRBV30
TGTGCCTGGAGCGCTTTTGATGAGCAGTACTTC
CAWSAFDEQYF
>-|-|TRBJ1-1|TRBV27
TGTGCCAGCAGTCTACAGGGAGGGATCCCTGAAGCTTTCTTT
CASSLQGGIPEAFF
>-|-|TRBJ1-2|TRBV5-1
TGCGCCAGCAGGGCCTCGGATTGGTGGGACTATGGCTACACCTTC
CASRASDWWDYGYTF
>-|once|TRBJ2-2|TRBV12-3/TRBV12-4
TGTGCCAGCATCCCATCCCGGACCGGGGAGCTGTTTTTT
CASIPSRTGELFF
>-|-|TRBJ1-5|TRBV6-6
TGTGCCAGCTGTTCGGGGGGGAGGGTAGGCAATCAGCCCCAGCATTTT
CASCSGGRVGNQPQHF
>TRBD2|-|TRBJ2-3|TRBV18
TGTGCCAGCTCACCCCCGACTAGCGAAAGCACAGATACGCAGTATTTT
CASSPPTSESTDTQYF
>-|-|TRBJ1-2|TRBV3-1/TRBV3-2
TGTGCCAGCAGCCAAGGTGACAGAACAAACTATGGCTACACCTTC
CASSQGDRTNYGYTF
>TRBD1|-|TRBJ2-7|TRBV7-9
TGTGCCAGCACCCAGACAGGGGGCACCTACGAGCAGTACTTC
CASTQTGGTYEQYF
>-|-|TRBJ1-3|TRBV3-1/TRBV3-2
TGTGCCAGCAGCCCGGGCGGGGGGCAGAGAAACACCATATATTTT
CASSPGGGQRNTIYF
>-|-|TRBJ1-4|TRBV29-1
TGCAGCGTTGAGGGGGGAGGCGCGGGTGAAAAACTGTTTTTT
CSVEGGGAGEKLFF
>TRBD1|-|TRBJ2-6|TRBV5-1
TGCGCCAGCAGCTCACGGGACAGATTCTCCTCTCGTGGGGCCAACGTCCTGACTTTC
CASSSRDRFSSRGANVLTF
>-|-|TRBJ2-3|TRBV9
TGTGCCAGCAGCGTAGCTTATGGTTTGGGGGGCACAGATACGCAGTATTTT
CASSVAYGLGGTDTQYF
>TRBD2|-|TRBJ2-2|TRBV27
TGTGCCAGCTCACCCTCGCGCGGGAGGAACACCGGGGAGCTGTTTTTT
CASSPSRGRNTGELFF
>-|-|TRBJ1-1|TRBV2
TGTGCCAGCAGTGAATGGGGGGAAAGGAAAGCTTTCTTT
CASSEWGERKAFF
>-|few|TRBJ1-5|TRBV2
TGTGCCAGTGAGAATACAGGTAGCAATCAGCCCCAGCATTTT
CASENTGSNQPQHF
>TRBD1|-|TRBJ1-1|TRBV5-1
TGCGCCAGCAGCTCTGGTCGGACAGGGAGTACTGAAGCTTTCTTT
CASSSGRTGSTEAFF
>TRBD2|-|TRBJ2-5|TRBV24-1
TGTGCCACCAGTGATTCGGGACTAGCGGGGGGCCCTAAGTACTTC
CATSDSGLAGGPKYF
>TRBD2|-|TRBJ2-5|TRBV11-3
TGTGCCAGCAGCCAGCGGGAGGGGCAAGAGACCCAGTACTTC
CASSQREGQETQYF
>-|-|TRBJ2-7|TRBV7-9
TGTGCCAGCAGCTTTAGGAGCGGGCTCTCCTACGAGCAGTACTTC
CASSFRSGLSYEQYF
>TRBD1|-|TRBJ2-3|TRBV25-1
TGTGCCAGCAGTGCGCTACAGGGGGCCACAGATACGCAGTATTTT
CASSALQGATDTQYF
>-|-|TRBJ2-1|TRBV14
TGTGCCAGCAGCGCCTTAACAACCTACAATGAGCAGTTCTTC
CASSALTTYNEQFF
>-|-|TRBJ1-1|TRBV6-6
TGTGCCAGCAGGGTTCAGTGGAACACTGAAGCTTTCTTT
CASRVQWNTEAFF
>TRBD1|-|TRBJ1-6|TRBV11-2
TGTGCCAGCAGCTTAGATCCAGGGGGGTTTTCACCCCTCCACTTT
CASSLDPGGFSPLHF
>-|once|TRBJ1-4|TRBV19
TGTGCCAGTAGTATCGCCTACCAGGGTAATGAAAAACTGTTTTTT
CASSIAYQGNEKLFF
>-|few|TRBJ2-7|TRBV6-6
TGTGCCAGCAGTTACTCCGGCGGTCCCACCTACGAGCAGTACTTC
CASSYSGGPTYEQYF
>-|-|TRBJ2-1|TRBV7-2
TGTGCCAGCGGATACAGGGTAGATGAGCAGTTCTTC
CASGYRVDEQFF
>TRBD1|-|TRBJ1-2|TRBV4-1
TGCGCCAGCAGGCCATCACTGGCGACAGGGGGCGATCTCTATGGCTACACCTTC
CASRPSLATGGDLYGYTF
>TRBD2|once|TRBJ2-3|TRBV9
TGTGCCAGCAGCGTAGAGGGCGGGGGGGCCGGAGATACGCAGTATTTT
CASSVEGGGAGDTQYF
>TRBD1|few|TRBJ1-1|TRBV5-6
TGTGCCAGCAGCTTGGGACAGGGGGGATTGCAGGCTTTCTTT
CASSLGQGGLQAFF
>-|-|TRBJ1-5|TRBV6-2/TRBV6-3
TGTGCCAGCAGTCGAAGAGGGAATCAGCCCCAGCATTTT
CASSRRGNQPQHF
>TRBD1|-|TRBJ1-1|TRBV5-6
TGTGCCAGCAGTTTTGGGACAGGGAGTTCTGAAGCTTTCTTT
CASSFGTGSSEAFF